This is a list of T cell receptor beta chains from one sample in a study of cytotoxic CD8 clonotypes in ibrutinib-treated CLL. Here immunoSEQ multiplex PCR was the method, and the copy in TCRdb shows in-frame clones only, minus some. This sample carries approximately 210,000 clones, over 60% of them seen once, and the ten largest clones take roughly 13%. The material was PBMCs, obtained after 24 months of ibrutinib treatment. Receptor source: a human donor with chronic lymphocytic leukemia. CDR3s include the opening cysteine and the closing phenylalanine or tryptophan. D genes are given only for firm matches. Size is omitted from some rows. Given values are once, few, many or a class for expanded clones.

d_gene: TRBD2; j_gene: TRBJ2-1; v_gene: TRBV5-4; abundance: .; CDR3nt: TGTGCCAGCAGCCGTAGACTAGCGGATGATGAGCAGTTCTTC; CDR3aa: CASSRRLADDEQFF
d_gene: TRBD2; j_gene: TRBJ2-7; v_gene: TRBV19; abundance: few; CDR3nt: TGTGCCAGTAGTATAAGGGCTAGCGGGAGCTACGAGCAGTACTTC; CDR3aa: CASSIRASGSYEQYF
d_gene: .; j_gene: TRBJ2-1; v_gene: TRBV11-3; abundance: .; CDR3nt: TGTGCCAGCAGCACCTCGGCCCGAGGGGAGCAGTTCTTC; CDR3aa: CASSTSARGEQFF
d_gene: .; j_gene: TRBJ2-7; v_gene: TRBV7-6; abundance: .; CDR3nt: TGTGCCAGCAGCTTAGGACCGCAGATTAGCTCCTACGAGCAGTACTTC; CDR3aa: CASSLGPQISSYEQYF
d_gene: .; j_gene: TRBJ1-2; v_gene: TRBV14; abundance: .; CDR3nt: TGTGCCAGCAGCCAAGATCGGGCAGGACAGTATGGCTACACCTTC; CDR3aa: CASSQDRAGQYGYTF
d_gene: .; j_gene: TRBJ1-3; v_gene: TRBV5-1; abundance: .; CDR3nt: TGCGCCAGCAGCTTAAGTTCCGTTTCTGGAAACACCATATATTTT; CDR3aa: CASSLSSVSGNTIYF
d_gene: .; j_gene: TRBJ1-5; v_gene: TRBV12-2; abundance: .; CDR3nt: TGTGCAAGTCGGGCAGGGACCCATAGCAATCAGCCCCAGCATTTT; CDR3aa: CASRAGTHSNQPQHF
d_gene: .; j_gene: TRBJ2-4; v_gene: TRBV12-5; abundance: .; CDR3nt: TGTGCTAGTGGTTTTGTATTAGGGTCCGGGCGGGAATACATTCAGTACTTC; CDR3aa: CASGFVLGSGREYIQYF
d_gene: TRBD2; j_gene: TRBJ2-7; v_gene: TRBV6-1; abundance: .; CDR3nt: TGTGCCAGCAGAGTCCGGGGGGATAGGTCCTACGAGCAGTACTTC; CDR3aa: CASRVRGDRSYEQYF
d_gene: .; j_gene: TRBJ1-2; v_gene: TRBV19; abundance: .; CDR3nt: TGTGCCAGTAGTACCCTATTAAAGGGACATAGTTCAGGCTACACCTTC; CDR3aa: CASSTLLKGHSSGYTF
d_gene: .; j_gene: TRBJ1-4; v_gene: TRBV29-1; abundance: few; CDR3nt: TGCAGCGTTGGCATAGGGAATGAAAAACTGTTTTTT; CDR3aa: CSVGIGNEKLFF
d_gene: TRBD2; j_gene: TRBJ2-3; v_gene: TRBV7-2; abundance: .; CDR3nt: TGTGCCAGCAGCTTAAGTTTCTCGAGTAGCGGGATTAGCACAGATACGCAGTATTTT; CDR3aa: CASSLSFSSSGISTDTQYF
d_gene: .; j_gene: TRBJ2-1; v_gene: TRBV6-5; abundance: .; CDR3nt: TGTGCCAGCAGTTACTCAGGAGGGCCTAGCAATGAGCAGTTCTTC; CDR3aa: CASSYSGGPSNEQFF
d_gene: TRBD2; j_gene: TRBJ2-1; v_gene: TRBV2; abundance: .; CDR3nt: TGTGCCAGCAGCAGGCGGGGAGGGGCCTACTACAATGAGCAGTTCTTC; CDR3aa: CASSRRGGAYYNEQFF
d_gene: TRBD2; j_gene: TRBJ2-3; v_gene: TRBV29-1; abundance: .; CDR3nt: TGCAGCGTTGGAGAGTGGGGACTAGCGGAAATCACAGATACGCAGTATTTT; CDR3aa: CSVGEWGLAEITDTQYF
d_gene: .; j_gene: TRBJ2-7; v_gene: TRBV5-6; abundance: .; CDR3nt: TGTGCCAGCAGCGCCGGATACAGGGTAATAGCCCACTACGAGCAGTACTTC; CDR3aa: CASSAGYRVIAHYEQYF
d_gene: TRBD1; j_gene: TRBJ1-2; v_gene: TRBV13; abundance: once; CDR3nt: TGTGCCAGCAGCATCACAGGGGGCTACTATGGCTACACCTTC; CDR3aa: CASSITGGYYGYTF
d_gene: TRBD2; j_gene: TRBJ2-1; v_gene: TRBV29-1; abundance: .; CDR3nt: TGCAGCGCCGGAAGCGGGATAGAAGGCTTAACGTTCTTC; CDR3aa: CSAGSGIEGLTFF
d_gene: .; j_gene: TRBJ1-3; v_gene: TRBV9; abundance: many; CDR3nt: TGTGCCAGCAGCGCCCTCCCTTCTGGGCCTGGAAACACCATATATTTT; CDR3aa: CASSALPSGPGNTIYF
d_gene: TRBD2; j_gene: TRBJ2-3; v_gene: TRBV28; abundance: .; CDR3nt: TGTGCCAGCCTTTCTAGCGGTAGCACAGATACGCAGTATTTT; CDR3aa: CASLSSGSTDTQYF
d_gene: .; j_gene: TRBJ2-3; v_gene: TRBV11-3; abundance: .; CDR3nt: TGTGCCAGCAGCTTAGAGGGGACGGATACGCAGTATTTT; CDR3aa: CASSLEGTDTQYF
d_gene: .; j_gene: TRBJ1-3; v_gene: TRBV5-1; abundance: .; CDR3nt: TGCGCCAGCAGCTTTAAGGGACTCTCTGGAAACACCATATATTTT; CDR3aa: CASSFKGLSGNTIYF
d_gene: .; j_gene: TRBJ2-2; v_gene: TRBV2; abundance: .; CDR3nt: TGTGCCAGCTCACCTCTAGCGCGGGAGCTGTTTTTT; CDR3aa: CASSPLARELFF
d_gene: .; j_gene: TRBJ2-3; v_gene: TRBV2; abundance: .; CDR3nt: TGTGCCAGCAAATTTCTTGGAGATACGCAGTATTTT; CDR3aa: CASKFLGDTQYF
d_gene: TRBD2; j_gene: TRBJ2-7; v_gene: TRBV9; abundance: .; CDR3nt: TGTGCCAGCAGCGTCGGGCTAGCGGACTCCTACGAGCAGTACTTC; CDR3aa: CASSVGLADSYEQYF
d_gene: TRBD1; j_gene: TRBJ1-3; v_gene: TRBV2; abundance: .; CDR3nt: TGTGCCACAGGACAGGGGGGAAACACCATATATTTT; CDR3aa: CATGQGGNTIYF
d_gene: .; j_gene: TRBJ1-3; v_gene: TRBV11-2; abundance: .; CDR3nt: TGTGCCAGCAGCTTAGTAGGTCAGAAGACTAGGAACACCATATATTTT; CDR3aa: CASSLVGQKTRNTIYF
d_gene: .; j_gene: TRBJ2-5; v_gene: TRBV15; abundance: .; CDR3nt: TGTGCCACCAAGAAGGGACGGAATTTGGCAGAGACCCAGTACTTC; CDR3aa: CATKKGRNLAETQYF
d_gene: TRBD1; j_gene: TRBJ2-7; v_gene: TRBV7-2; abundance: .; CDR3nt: TGTGCCAGCAGCTTAGCGCGATTGCCCTACTTCCGGGACAGGACCTACGAGCAGTACTTC; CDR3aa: CASSLARLPYFRDRTYEQYF
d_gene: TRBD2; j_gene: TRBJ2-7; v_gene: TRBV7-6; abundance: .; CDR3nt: TGTGCCAGCAGCCCCATATCCATAGCGGGAGCGAGTGAGCAGTACTTC; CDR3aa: CASSPISIAGASEQYF
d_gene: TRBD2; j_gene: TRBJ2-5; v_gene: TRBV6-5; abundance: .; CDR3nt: TGTGCCAGCAGTTACTCGACGGGGATAGCGGGAGGGACCCAGTACTTC; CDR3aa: CASSYSTGIAGGTQYF
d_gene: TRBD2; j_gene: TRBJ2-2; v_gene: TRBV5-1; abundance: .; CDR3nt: TGCGCCAGCAGCCCGGGACTAGCGGGAGGGCCTAGCACCGGGGAGCTGTTTTTT; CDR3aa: CASSPGLAGGPSTGELFF
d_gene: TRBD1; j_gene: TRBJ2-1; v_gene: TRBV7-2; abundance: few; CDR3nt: TGTGCCAGCAGCTTCGACAGGGCTCCCAGTAATGAGCAGTTCTTC; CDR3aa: CASSFDRAPSNEQFF